Listed here are 3 T cell receptor beta chains from one sample, sequenced in a study of T cells in Graves' hyperthyroidism and ophthalmopathy. TCR beta CDR3 region amplification was performed from RNA transcripts. TCR CDR3 underwent first-round RT-PCR with the HTBI primer set. TCRdb ran MiXCR on the multiplex PCR reads and lists one entry per CDR3 protein. The table shows roughly 710,000 distinct CDR3 sequences, with approximately 36% occurring only once. Sequencing input: blood. The source of these receptors is a woman aged 35 to 49 with Graves' hyperthyroidism.

This clonotype was seen more than once but under ten times. The chain links TRBV12-5 to TRBJ1-5; perhaps TRBD1 as D (6 bases). The CDR3 is made up of 14 amino acids. Per germline, CDR1 LGHNT and CDR2 FRNRAP. V was trimmed by 1 base and J by 6 bases, leaving 10 bases between them. The DNA of the CDR3 is TGTGCTAGTGGTTTGGACAGGGTTATTCAGCCCCAGCATTTT. Its translation is CASGLDRVIQPQHF.

The chain links TRBV10-3 to TRBJ1-6; D is uncertain. In germline, CDR1 is ENHRY, CDR2 SYGVKD. CDR3 length: 13 residues. V lost 5 bases and J lost 12, with 14 bases in between. CDR3 residues: CAISYHARGPLHF. As DNA, the CDR3 is TGTGCCATCAGTTATCACGCCCGGGGACCCCTCCACTTT.

This clonotype was observed at least ten times. The gene calls are TRBV11-2 and TRBJ1-1; 7 positions agree with TRBD1. The CDR3 runs to 15 residues. V shed 4 bases and J 1 base; nucleotides not matched to a gene: 6. CDR1 is SGHAT and CDR2 is FQNNGV in the germline V gene. The CDR3 loop is CASSSSQGRNTEAFF. The CDR3 coding sequence is TGTGCCAGCAGCTCTTCACAGGGGCGGAACACTGAAGCTTTCTTT.